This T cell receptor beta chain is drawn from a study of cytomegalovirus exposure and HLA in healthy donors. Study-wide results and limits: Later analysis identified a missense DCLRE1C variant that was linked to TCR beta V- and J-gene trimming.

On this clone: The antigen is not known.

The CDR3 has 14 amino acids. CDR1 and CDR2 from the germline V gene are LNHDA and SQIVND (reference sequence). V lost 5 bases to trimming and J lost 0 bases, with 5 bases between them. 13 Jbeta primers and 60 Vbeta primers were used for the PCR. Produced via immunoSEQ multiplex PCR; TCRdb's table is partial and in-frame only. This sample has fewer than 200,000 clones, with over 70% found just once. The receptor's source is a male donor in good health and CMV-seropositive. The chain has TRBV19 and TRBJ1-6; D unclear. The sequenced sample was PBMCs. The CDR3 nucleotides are TGTGCCAGTAGTGTGAGCTCCTATAATTCACCCCTCCACTTT. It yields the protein CASSVSSYNSPLHF.